This T cell receptor (beta chain) was recovered during a study of T cell changes during pregnancy in multiple sclerosis. TCRdb's table, derived via immunoSEQ multiplex PCR, lists solely in-frame clones and lacks some. The table has tens of thousands of clones, more than 90% seen once; the top ten hold 5% to 6%. The specimen was CD8+ T cells from peripheral blood mononuclear cells, collected in the third trimester of pregnancy. The receptor comes from a female donor with multiple sclerosis, enrolled in a pregnancy study.

CDR3 DNA sequence: TGTGCCAGCAGCTTATACAGGGAATCTGGAAACACCATATATTTT. Protein product: CASSLYRESGNTIYF. V usage is TRBV7-9 and J usage is TRBJ1-3; maybe TRBD1 (6 bases). CDR3 length: 15 residues. CDR1 SEHNR and CDR2 FQNEAQ come from the germline V gene (reference sequence). Trimming pared 2 bases from V and 1 base from J, leaving 9 bases between.